A single sample is the source of the 10 T cell receptor beta chains below, sequenced in a study of neoadjuvant anti-PD-1 for oral cavity cancer. As to time point: after neoadjuvant nivolumab, at surgical resection. The protocol was immunoSEQ multiplex PCR, while the TCRdb copy is restricted to in-frame clones and leaves out a portion. Seen here are tens of thousands of clones, approximately 84% observed once, and the top ten hold nearly 3.5%. Sequenced material: PBMCs, taken after nivolumab (anti-PD-1) treatment. All receptors derive from a person between 40 and 79 years old with oral cavity squamous cell carcinoma.

The rearrangement links TRBV11-2 to TRBJ2-5; D is undetermined. CDR3 size: 13 residues. V lost 0 bases to trimming and J lost 4 bases, with 6 bases between them. Germline CDR1 reads SGHAT; CDR2 reads FQNNGV. The CDR3: CASSLDPPETQYF. CDR3 coding DNA: TGTGCCAGCAGCTTAGATCCCCCAGAGACCCAGTACTTC.

The V call is TRBV29-1, the J call TRBJ2-7, with 7 bases fitting TRBD1. With V trimmed by 6 bases and J by 6 bases, 5 bases remained unmatched. This CDR3 contains 11 residues. Germline lookup yields CDR1 SQVTM and CDR2 ANQGSEA. The DNA for the CDR3 is TGCAGCGTGACTGACAGGGCCGAGCAGTACTTC. The encoded protein is CSVTDRAEQYF.

The genes are TRBV4-2 and TRBJ2-4, with D unresolved. The CDR3 runs 15 residues. The V end was cut by 0 bases, the J end by 7 bases, with 13 bases between. Germline V gene data show CDR1 as LGHNA and CDR2 as YNFKEQ. CDR3 in DNA: TGTGCCAGCAGCCAAGAAATAGGGTCGAGGAACATTCAGTACTTC. This translates into CASSQEIGSRNIQYF.

V gene TRBV28 combines with J gene TRBJ2-1; D may be TRBD2 (5 bases). Deletions cut 5 bases from V and 7 bases from J, with 21 bases between. The CDR3 sequence is 16 residues long. Looked up from germline, CDR1 is MDHEN and CDR2 is SYDVKM. CDR3 nucleotides: TGTGCCAGCAGTCCCTTTTTGCGGGTAGGTGGGAATGAGCAGTTCTTC. It encodes CASSPFLRVGGNEQFF. Together with reference TRBV28 and TRBJ2-1, the CDR3 gives the full variable domain: DVKVTQSSRYLVKRTGEKVFLECVQDMDHENMFWYRQDPGLGLRLIYFSYDVKMKEKGDIPEGYSVSREKKERFSLILESASTNQTSMYLCASSPFLRVGGNEQFFGPGTRLTVL.

V usage is TRBV9 and J usage is TRBJ2-7; TRBD1 aligns across 7 bases. The CDR3 is 13 residues long. Germline V gene lookup returns CDR1 SGDLS and CDR2 YYNGEE. Trimming took 4 bases from V and 5 from J; bases not matched to a gene: 6. CDR3 nucleotide sequence: TGTGCCAGCAGCCCGCCCACAGGGGACGAGCAGTACTTC. This translates into CASSPPTGDEQYF.

This chain joins TRBV27 and TRBJ2-5; 8 bases line up with TRBD2. With V trimmed by 4 bases and J by 5 bases, 6 bases remained unmatched. The CDR3 spans 14 residues. Germline V gene data show CDR1 as MNHEY and CDR2 as SMNVEV (reference sequence). This CDR3 is CASSSEREFETQYF. In DNA form, the CDR3 reads TGTGCCAGCAGTTCCGAGCGGGAGTTCGAGACCCAGTACTTC.

The chain carries TRBV7-2 and TRBJ1-5; no clear D gene. The CDR3 spans 14 residues. Germline CDR1 reads SGHTA; CDR2 reads FQGNSA. V shed 4 bases and J shed 2 bases, with 9 bases lying between them. CDR3 DNA: TGTGCCAGCAGCTCTCTTCGGGGCAATCAGCCCCAGCATTTT. Translating it yields CASSSLRGNQPQHF. Together with reference TRBV7-2 and TRBJ1-5, the CDR3 gives the full variable domain: GAGVSQSPSNKVTEKGKDVELRCDPISGHTALYWYRQSLGQGLEFLIYFQGNSAPDKSGLPSDRFSAERTGGSVSTLTIQRTQQEDSAVYLCASSSLRGNQPQHFGDGTRLSIL.

The V call is TRBV5-1, the J call TRBJ2-3, with 7 nucleotides matching TRBD2. The CDR3 consists of 16 residues. Germline CDR1 is SGHRS and CDR2 is YFSETQ. V lost 2 bases and J lost 5; bases outside the gene matches: 11. DNA of the CDR3: TGCGCCAGCAGCTTATCCACCGGCGGGAGTTTAGATACGCAGTATTTT. It yields the protein CASSLSTGGSLDTQYF.

The chain links TRBV2 to TRBJ1-5; 7 bases are shared with TRBD1. CDR3 length: 14 residues. In germline, CDR1 is SNHLY, CDR2 FYNNEI. V shed 6 bases, J shed 3 bases, and the junction held 5 bases outside the gene matches. The DNA of the CDR3 is TGTGCCAGCAGCGCTGACAGGGTCAATCAGCCCCAGCATTTT. This translates into CASSADRVNQPQHF.

The gene calls are TRBV5-1 and TRBJ1-1; D possibly corresponds to TRBD1 (6 bases). Germline V gene lookup returns CDR1 SGHRS and CDR2 YFSETQ. V was shortened by 4 bases and J by 1 base, with 11 bases between the two germline ends. This CDR3 has 14 amino acids. The CDR3 sequence is CASSPGQQNTEAFF. For the CDR3, the DNA is TGCGCCAGCAGCCCCGGACAGCAGAACACTGAAGCTTTCTTT.